This TCR beta chain is drawn from a study of shared clonotypes between healthy human individuals. In its sample, this clone was seen a few times. The method was immunoSEQ multiplex PCR; TCRdb's version includes in-frame clones alone and lacks a portion of them. The sample yields 550,000 to 600,000 clones, around 77% seen once. CDR1 is SEHNR, CDR2 FQNEAQ, per germline (reference sequence). Trimming removed 5 bases from V and 10 bases from J; junction bases left unmatched: 10. The CDR3 is 15 amino acids. The sequenced sample consisted of PBMCs. The chain joins TRBV7-9 to TRBJ1-4; 10 bases fit TRBD1. The clonotype was recovered from a woman aged 40 to 50 in good health. Some clones in this sample may be carry-over from other donors' samples. The CDR3 spells CASSISTGGAGKLFF. The CDR3 DNA follows: TGTGCCAGCAGCATTTCGACAGGGGGCGCGGGAAAACTGTTTTTT.